These 17 T cell receptor beta chains were sequenced from one sample in a study of blood T cells in healthy people across ages. Then a second PCR, running roughly 7 to 12 cycles, was carried out with a sample-barcoded 5' primer and a J-beta primer mix. One entry per CDR3 protein results from TCRdb running MiXCR on the 5' RACE reads. The table lists around 1,000,000 distinct CDR3 sequences, roughly two fifths of them singletons. Input material: blood. The source of these receptors is a man aged 18 to 30 in good health.

V and J are TRBV28 and TRBJ1-2, with TRBD1 as a possible D gene (5 bases). V dropped 7 bases and J dropped 6 bases, with 18 bases sitting between them. The CDR3 runs 14 residues. Germline V gene lookup returns CDR1 MDHEN and CDR2 SYDVKM. This CDR3 is CASIFPGMWDGYTF. DNA of the CDR3: TGTGCCAGCATTTTCCCAGGGATGTGGGATGGCTACACCTTC.

V gene TRBV12-3 or TRBV12-4 combines with J gene TRBJ1-5; D gene ambiguous. The CDR3 runs to 14 residues. V lost 4 bases and J 4 bases, leaving 11 bases between the germline ends. CDR3 in amino acids: CASSSEVGNQPQHF. The CDR3 coding sequence is TGTGCCAGCAGTTCTGAAGTGGGGAATCAGCCCCAGCATTTT.

This clonotype appeared a few times. This chain joins TRBV15 and TRBJ1-1, with 8 bases fitting TRBD1. Unmatched junction bases numbered 6, after V lost 0 bases and J lost 0 bases. Germline V gene sequence: CDR1 LNHNV, CDR2 YYDKDF (reference sequence). CDR3 length: 17 amino acids. The CDR3: CATSRDRGTGLNTEAFF. CDR3 bases: TGTGCCACCAGCAGAGATCGGGGGACAGGCCTGAACACTGAAGCTTTCTTT.

This chain connects TRBV7-9 to TRBJ1-6; D unresolved. Trimming took 4 bases from V and 6 from J, leaving 13 bases between them. The CDR3 runs 15 residues. The germline V gene encodes CDR1 SEHNR and CDR2 FQNEAQ (reference sequence). The CDR3: CASSWGGLGNSPLHF. For the CDR3, the DNA is TGTGCCAGCAGCTGGGGAGGGCTGGGTAATTCACCCCTCCACTTT.

This chain joins TRBV12-3 or TRBV12-4 and TRBJ2-1, with 11 bases aligning to TRBD2. The CDR3 runs 15 residues. The V segment lost 3 bases and the J segment 7 bases; nucleotides outside the gene matches: 5. In DNA, the CDR3 is TGTGCCAGCAGTTTTAGCGGGGGGGCGATTAATGAGCAGTTCTTC. It is translated as CASSFSGGAINEQFF.

As to this clonotype: Sequence at one end of the junction differs from germline and may be a read error. The J gene is TRBJ1-1, the V gene TRBV12-3 or TRBV12-4; tentative D call: TRBD1 (5 bases). CDR3 length: 14 amino acids. CDR3: CASNLAGRSAEAFF. The CDR3 bases are TGTGCCAGCAATTTAGCAGGGAGGAGCGCTGAAGCTTTCTTT.

The sample holds a few counts of this clonotype. This sequence joins TRBV9 and TRBJ1-6; no firm D call. Germline V gives CDR1 SGDLS, CDR2 YYNGEE. The CDR3 runs to 17 residues. V lost 6 bases and J lost 5, with 21 bases in between. The CDR3 is CASTVGPQASHNSPLHF. CDR3 nucleotides: TGTGCCAGCACGGTGGGTCCTCAAGCATCCCATAATTCACCCCTCCACTTT.

The chain couples TRBV5-1 to TRBJ2-3; D might be TRBD1 (5 bases). V was clipped by 2 bases and J by 2 bases, with 12 bases between them. The CDR3 runs to 15 residues. From germline, CDR1 is SGHRS and CDR2 YFSETQ. CDR3 region: CASSFVREPTDTQYF. The CDR3 DNA reads TGCGCCAGCAGCTTTGTCAGGGAACCCACAGATACGCAGTATTTT. The full variable domain, with the rest looked up from reference TRBV5-1 and TRBJ2-3, is KAGVTQTPRYLIKTRGQQVTLSCSPISGHRSVSWYQQTPGQGLQFLFEYFSETQRNKGNFPGRFSGRQFSNSRSEMNVSTLELGDSALYLCASSFVREPTDTQYFGPGTRLTVL.

The chain joins TRBV5-1 to TRBJ2-3; D is unclear. The germline V gene encodes CDR1 SGHRS and CDR2 YFSETQ. This CDR3 comprises 12 residues. V lost 4 bases and J lost 8, with 11 bases in between. DNA of the CDR3: TGCGCCAGCAGCCGTACGTCCGGTACGCAGTATTTT. This translates into CASSRTSGTQYF.

This clonotype was counted ten times or more. V and J are TRBV4-3 and TRBJ1-1; D unclear. Trimming removed 0 bases from V and 1 base from J, with 6 bases in between. Looked up from germline, CDR1 is LGHNA and CDR2 is YSLEER. CDR3 length equals 14 residues. CDR3 in DNA: TGCGCCAGCAGCCAAGATCTAGAGAACACTGAAGCTTTCTTT. This gives the protein CASSQDLENTEAFF.

V and J are TRBV5-4 and TRBJ1-1; D gene ambiguous. Germline CDR1 and CDR2: SGHNT and YYREEE (reference sequence). The CDR3 is made up of 13 amino acids. V was trimmed by 6 bases and J by 4 bases, leaving 13 bases between them. CDR3 sequence: CASTSVEGTEAFF. DNA of the CDR3: TGTGCCAGCACCTCAGTGGAAGGCACTGAAGCTTTCTTT.

V is TRBV2 and J is TRBJ2-1, with D maybe TRBD1 (5 bases). The V and J ends lost 7 bases and 8 bases respectively, with 15 bases between them. Germline CDR1 reads SNHLY; CDR2 reads FYNNEI. The CDR3 totals 13 residues. In nucleotides, the CDR3 is TGTGCCAGCATTCGGACACCCTTGGATGAGCAGTTCTTC. Amino acids: CASIRTPLDEQFF.

On this clonotype itself: Since a much larger clone is just one base distant, this may be a read error. The CDR3 DNA follows: TGTGCCAGCAGGTGGGGCGGGAACACTGAAGCTTTCTTT. Translating it yields CASRWGGNTEAFF. J is TRBJ1-1 and V is TRBV6-1, with D perhaps TRBD1 (5 bases). The CDR3 loop spans 13 amino acids. Germline-derived CDR1 and CDR2 are MNHNS and SASEGT. The V gene lost 6 bases and the J gene lost 1 base, with 9 bases spanning the gap.

This clonotype was detected only a few times. The V and J genes are TRBV12-3 or TRBV12-4 and TRBJ1-1; possible D gene TRBD1, 6 bases. CDR3 length: 12 residues. V lost 6 bases and J 8 bases, leaving 13 bases between the germline ends. Here the CDR3 DNA reads TGTGCCAGCAGCCTGGGACATTCCGAAGCTTTCTTT. Translation: CASSLGHSEAFF.

The chain has TRBV4-3 and TRBJ1-4, with D uncertain. The CDR3 sequence is 17 residues long. Per the germline V gene, CDR1 is LGHNA and CDR2 is YSLEER. The V end lost 6 bases, the J end lost 0 bases, and 17 bases lay between the germline ends. The DNA for the CDR3 is TGCGCCAGCAGTCGCGGACCGCCCCAGGCAACTAATGAAAAACTGTTTTTT. As protein: CASSRGPPQATNEKLFF.

The rearrangement joins TRBV12-3 or TRBV12-4 to TRBJ2-5; tentative D call: TRBD1 (6 bases). The DNA end is a closer match to TRBJ2-1, so the J assignment may be wrong. The CDR3 spans 14 residues. The CDR3 loop is CASTPGTTQETQFF. CDR3 DNA sequence: TGTGCCAGCACCCCCGGGACAACCCAAGAGACCCAGTTCTTC.

The rearrangement joins TRBV5-1 to TRBJ1-1; 7 nucleotides line up with TRBD1. CDR3 size: 14 residues. Unmatched junction bases numbered 9, after V lost 7 bases and J lost 3 bases. Germline V gene lookup returns CDR1 SGHRS and CDR2 YFSETQ. CDR3 in amino acids: CASRTADRDTEAFF. DNA for the CDR3: TGCGCCAGCCGGACAGCCGACAGGGACACTGAAGCTTTCTTT.